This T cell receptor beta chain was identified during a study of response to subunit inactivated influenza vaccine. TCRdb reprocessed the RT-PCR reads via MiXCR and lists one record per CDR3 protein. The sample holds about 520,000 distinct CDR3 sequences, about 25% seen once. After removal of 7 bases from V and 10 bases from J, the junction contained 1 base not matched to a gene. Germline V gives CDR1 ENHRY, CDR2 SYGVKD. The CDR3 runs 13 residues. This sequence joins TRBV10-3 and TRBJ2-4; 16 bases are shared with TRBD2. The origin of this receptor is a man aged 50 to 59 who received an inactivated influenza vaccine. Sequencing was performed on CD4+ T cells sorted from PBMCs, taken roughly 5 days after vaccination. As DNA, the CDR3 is TGTGCCATCATGGGACTAGCGGGGGGGATTCAGTACTTC. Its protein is CAIMGLAGGIQYF.